This TCR beta chain was sequenced for a study of T cell repertoires in cytomegalovirus infection. Findings and limits, study-wide: Accumulated public TCR beta family frequency recognized individuals carrying CMV together with the relevant HLA.

This clonotype was observed a few times. Its antigen remains unidentified. TCRdb re-derived calls from the reads in MiXCR, one entry per CDR3 protein. The repertoire holds 310,000 or so distinct CDR3 sequences, with about 25% as singletons. This CDR3 has 16 residues. Germline values: CDR1 SGHRS, CDR2 YFSETQ. V was clipped by 4 bases and J by 6 bases, with 20 bases between them. The J gene is TRBJ2-1, the V gene TRBV5-1, with a weak D call TRBD1 (5 bases). The origin of this receptor is a human donor in good health (CMV status not recorded). Some clones in this sample may be carry-over from other donors' samples. The sample was cultured PBMCs, taken from culture after CMV antigen stimulation. As DNA, the CDR3 is TGCGCCAGCAGCCTCACAGGTAACTTCATCCTCAATGAGCAGTTCTTC. This sequence encodes CASSLTGNFILNEQFF. The full variable domain, completed using reference TRBV5-1 and TRBJ2-1, is KAGVTQTPRYLIKTRGQQVTLSCSPISGHRSVSWYQQTPGQGLQFLFEYFSETQRNKGNFPGRFSGRQFSNSRSEMNVSTLELGDSALYLCASSLTGNFILNEQFFGPGTRLTVL.